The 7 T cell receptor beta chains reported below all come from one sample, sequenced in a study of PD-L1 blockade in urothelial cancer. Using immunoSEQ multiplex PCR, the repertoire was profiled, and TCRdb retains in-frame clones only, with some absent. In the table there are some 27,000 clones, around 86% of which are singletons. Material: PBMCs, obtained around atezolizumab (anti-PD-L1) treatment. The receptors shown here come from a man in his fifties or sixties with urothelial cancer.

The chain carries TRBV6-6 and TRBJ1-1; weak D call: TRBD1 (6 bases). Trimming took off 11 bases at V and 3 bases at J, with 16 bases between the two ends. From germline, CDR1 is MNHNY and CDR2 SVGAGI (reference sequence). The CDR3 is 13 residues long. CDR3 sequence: CAGKQGRDTEAFF. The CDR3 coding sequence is TGTGCCGGGAAACAGGGACGGGACACTGAAGCTTTCTTT.

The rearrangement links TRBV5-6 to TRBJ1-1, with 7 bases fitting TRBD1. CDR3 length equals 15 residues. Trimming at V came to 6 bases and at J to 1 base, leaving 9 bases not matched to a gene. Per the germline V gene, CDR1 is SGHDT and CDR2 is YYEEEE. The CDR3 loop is CASILQGKENTEAFF. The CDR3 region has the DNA TGTGCCAGCATCCTACAGGGGAAGGAGAACACTGAAGCTTTCTTT.

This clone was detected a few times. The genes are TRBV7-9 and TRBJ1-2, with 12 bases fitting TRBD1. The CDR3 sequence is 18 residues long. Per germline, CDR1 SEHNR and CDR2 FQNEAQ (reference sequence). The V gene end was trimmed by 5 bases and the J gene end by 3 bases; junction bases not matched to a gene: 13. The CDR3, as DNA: TGTGCCAGCAGCACGCGGTTTGTTGGGACAGGGGGCTACTATGGCTACACCTTC. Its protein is CASSTRFVGTGGYYGYTF. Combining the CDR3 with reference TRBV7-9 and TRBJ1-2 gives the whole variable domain DTGVSQNPRHKITKRGQNVTFRCDPISEHNRLYWYRQTLGQGPEFLTYFQNEAQLEKSRLLSDRFSAERPKGSFSTLEIQRTEQGDSAMYLCASSTRFVGTGGYYGYTFGSGTRLTVV.

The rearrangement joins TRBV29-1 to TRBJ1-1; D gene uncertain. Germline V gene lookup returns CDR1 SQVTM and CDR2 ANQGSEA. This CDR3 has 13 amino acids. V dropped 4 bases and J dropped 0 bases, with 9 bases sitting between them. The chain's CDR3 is CSVGRGMNTEAFF. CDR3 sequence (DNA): TGCAGCGTTGGTCGAGGCATGAACACTGAAGCTTTCTTT. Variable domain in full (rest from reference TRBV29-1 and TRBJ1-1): SAVISQKPSRDICQRGTSLTIQCQVDSQVTMMFWYRQQPGQSLTLIATANQGSEATYESGFVIDKFPISRPNLTFSTLTVSNMSPEDSSIYLCSVGRGMNTEAFFGQGTRLTVV.

CDR3 sequence: CASRREPSYEQYF. The CDR3, as DNA: TGTGCCAGCCGCCGGGAACCCTCCTACGAGCAGTACTTC. The chain employs TRBV19 and TRBJ2-7; TRBD2 is a possible D gene (5 bases). Per germline, CDR1 LNHDA and CDR2 SQIVND (reference sequence). CDR3 length: 13 amino acids. Trimming cost V 9 bases and J 0 bases, with 12 bases left between them.

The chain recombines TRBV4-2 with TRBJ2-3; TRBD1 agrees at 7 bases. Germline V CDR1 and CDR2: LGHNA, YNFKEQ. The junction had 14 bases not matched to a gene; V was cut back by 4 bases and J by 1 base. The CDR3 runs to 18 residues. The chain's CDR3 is CASSPGTELARGTDTQYF. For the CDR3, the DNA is TGTGCCAGCAGCCCTGGGACAGAGTTAGCGAGAGGCACAGATACGCAGTATTTT.

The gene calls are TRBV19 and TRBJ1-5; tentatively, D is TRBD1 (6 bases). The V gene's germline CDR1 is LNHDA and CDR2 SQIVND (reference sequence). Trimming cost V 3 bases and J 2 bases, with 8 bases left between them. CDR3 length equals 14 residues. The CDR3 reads CASSMNRGNQPQHF. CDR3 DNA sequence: TGTGCCAGTAGTATGAACAGGGGCAATCAGCCCCAGCATTTT.